A single sample gave rise to the 22 T cell receptor beta chains below, sequenced in a study of blood T cell repertoires in COVID-19. TCRdb keeps only in-frame clones here, not all; method: immunoSEQ multiplex PCR. The repertoire holds about 150,000 clones, with almost 85% as singletons. Sequencing used peripheral blood. The receptors here all came from a human donor with acute or convalescent COVID-19. The donor label of this sample is uncertain.

The V and J genes are TRBV5-6 and TRBJ1-2; no clear D. The CDR3 sequence is 14 residues long. The germline gives CDR1 SGHDT, CDR2 YYEEEE. The V end lost 9 bases, the J end lost 2 bases, and 17 bases lay between the germline ends. This CDR3 reads CATKKWGANYGYTF. The CDR3 bases are TGTGCCACCAAGAAATGGGGAGCCAACTATGGCTACACCTTC.

This chain uses TRBV7-3 with TRBJ1-1; maybe TRBD1 (6 bases). Germline CDR1 SGHTA, CDR2 FQGTGA. CDR3 length: 16 residues. Trimming pared 1 base from V and 5 bases from J, leaving 17 bases between. In nucleotides, the CDR3 is TGTGCCAGCAGCTTAAGTGGGAACAGGGTTGGAACTGAAGCTTTCTTT. It specifies CASSLSGNRVGTEAFF.

This clone was observed once. The chain recombines TRBV6-5 with TRBJ1-5, with 9 bases aligning to TRBD1. There are 15 residues in the CDR3. The J segment lost 3 bases and the V segment lost 6 bases, leaving 6 bases of the junction unmatched. Germline CDR1 is MNHEY and CDR2 is SVGAGI. The CDR3 here is CASSLGTGLNQPQHF. The CDR3 region has the DNA TGTGCCAGCAGCCTTGGGACAGGGCTCAATCAGCCCCAGCATTTT.

The chain links TRBV11-2 to TRBJ2-2, with D perhaps matching TRBD2 (5 bases). This CDR3 contains 14 residues. Germline V lookup: CDR1 SGHAT, CDR2 FQNNGV. Trimming shortened V by 2 bases and J by 6 bases, and 10 bases separated the two germline ends. DNA for the CDR3: TGTGCCAGCAGCTTAAGTAGGAGGTCCGGGGAGCTGTTTTTT. Its translation is CASSLSRRSGELFF. The whole variable domain, remainder taken from reference TRBV11-2 and TRBJ2-2, is EAGVAQSPRYKIIEKRQSVAFWCNPISGHATLYWYQQILGQGPKLLIQFQNNGVVDDSQLPKDRFSAERLKGVDSTLKIQPAKLEDSAVYLCASSLSRRSGELFFGEGSRLTVL.

V usage is TRBV6-6 and J usage is TRBJ1-6; D remains ambiguous. Germline assignment: CDR1 MNHNY and CDR2 SVGAGI (reference sequence). The V end lost 4 bases, the J end lost 8 bases, and 9 bases lay between the germline ends. The CDR3 contains 13 residues. The CDR3 DNA sequence: TGTGCCAGCAGTTCGGTTAGTGATTCACCCCTCCACTTT. It yields the protein CASSSVSDSPLHF.

The V gene is TRBV21-1, the J gene TRBJ1-1; TRBD1, as called in the table, went unchecked against the DNA. TRBV21-1 is listed as a pseudogene. The CDR3 loop spans 17 amino acids. CDR3 DNA: TGTGCCAGCAGCATTGGGACAGGGGACATACAGAACACTGAAGCTTTCTTT. Encoded protein: CASSIGTGDIQNTEAFF.

The V call is TRBV29-1, the J call TRBJ2-3; 7 bases fit TRBD1. Germline-derived CDR1 and CDR2 are SQVTM and ANQGSEA. V was pared by 6 bases and J by 2 bases, with 11 bases of the junction left unmatched. The CDR3 is made up of 15 amino acids. The CDR3 region is CSVMTKGQFTDTQYF. In DNA form, the CDR3 reads TGCAGCGTCATGACTAAGGGACAGTTCACAGATACGCAGTATTTT.

CDR3 DNA: TGTGCCAGTAGTGGGGGGTGGTCTTCTTACAATGAGCAGTTCTTC. Protein sequence: CASSGGWSSYNEQFF. This chain joins TRBV19 and TRBJ2-1, with TRBD2 as a possible D gene (6 bases). The CDR3 totals 15 residues. Trimming removed 5 bases from V and 4 bases from J, with 15 bases in between. Germline V gives CDR1 LNHDA, CDR2 SQIVND (reference sequence).

This clone was detected a few times. V gene TRBV5-1 combines with J gene TRBJ2-3; D may be TRBD1 (6 bases). The CDR3 has 17 residues. Germline V gives CDR1 SGHRS, CDR2 YFSETQ. Trimming took off 5 bases at V and 0 bases at J, with 19 bases between the two ends. CDR3 residues: CASSKLGGRPSTDTQYF. As DNA, the CDR3 is TGCGCCAGCAGTAAGCTTGGGGGCCGCCCTAGCACAGATACGCAGTATTTT.

The chain couples TRBV6-1 to TRBJ1-3; D remains unclear. CDR1 is MNHNS, CDR2 SASEGT, per germline. There are 15 residues in the CDR3. Trimming stripped 1 base from V and 2 bases from J, with 9 bases between. The CDR3 sequence is CASSEGAHPGNTIYF. In nucleotides, the CDR3 is TGTGCCAGCAGTGAAGGGGCACATCCTGGAAACACCATATATTTT.

The chain joins TRBV9 to TRBJ1-2; weak D call: TRBD1 (5 bases). Germline CDR1 reads SGDLS; CDR2 reads YYNGEE. Trimming removed 4 bases from V and 4 bases from J, with 14 bases in between. The CDR3 runs 14 residues. The chain's CDR3 is CASSPGEGFYGYTF. The CDR3 nucleotides are TGTGCCAGCAGCCCGGGGGAAGGGTTCTATGGCTACACCTTC.

This chain connects TRBV11-2 to TRBJ1-3; D gene uncertain. There are 14 residues in the CDR3. Trimming pared 0 bases from V and 4 bases from J, leaving 7 bases between. The germline V gene has CDR1 SGHAT and CDR2 FQNNGV. CDR3 in amino acids: CASSLEAVGNTIYF. CDR3 nucleotides: TGTGCCAGCAGCTTAGAGGCGGTAGGAAACACCATATATTTT.

The chain couples TRBV3-1 (or the pseudogene TRBV3-2) to TRBJ1-2; D is unclear. The V end lost 1 base, the J end lost 7 bases, and 7 bases lay between the germline ends. Germline-derived CDR1 and CDR2 are LGHDT and YNNKEL (reference sequence). The CDR3 is 12 amino acids. CDR3 DNA sequence: TGTGCCAGCAGCCAAGGGCGGGCTGGCTACACCTTC. This codes for CASSQGRAGYTF.

The J gene is TRBJ1-2, the V gene TRBV6-4; 8 bases align to TRBD1. This CDR3 comprises 14 residues. Germline V gene lookup returns CDR1 MRHNA and CDR2 SNTAGT. With V trimmed by 4 bases and J by 7 bases, 8 bases remained unmatched. DNA for the CDR3: TGTGCCAGCAGTGTGAGGACAGGGTATGGTGGCTACACCTTC. As protein: CASSVRTGYGGYTF.

DNA for the CDR3: TGTGCCTGTAAGGGAGGGGACCAGCCCACCTTCGGGGAGCTGTTTTTT. This codes for CACKGGDQPTFGELFF. The V call is TRBV30, the J call TRBJ2-2; 7 bases are shared with TRBD2. Trimming removed 6 bases from V and 7 bases from J; junction bases left unmatched: 17. CDR1 and CDR2 from the germline V gene are GTSNPN and SVGIG (reference sequence). The CDR3 runs to 16 residues.

A few counts support this clone. The chain recombines TRBV3-1 (or the pseudogene TRBV3-2) with TRBJ2-5; 7 bases are a match to TRBD2. The CDR3 runs to 16 residues. Losses at the gene ends were 4 bases for V and 7 bases for J; bases not matched to a gene: 15. CDR1 is LGHDT and CDR2 is YNNKEL in the germline V gene (reference sequence). The CDR3 region is CASSRTIGRGSVTQYF. The CDR3 nucleotides read TGTGCCAGCAGCCGCACTATCGGGCGGGGGTCCGTGACCCAGTACTTC.

The table lists this clone with a few counts. The gene calls are TRBV3-1 (or the pseudogene TRBV3-2) and TRBJ1-5; no definite D call. V lost 1 base to trimming and J lost 2 bases, with 24 bases between them. The CDR3 has 20 residues. CDR1 and CDR2 (germline): LGHDT, YNNKEL (reference sequence). The CDR3 is CASSQGLTGGRSMGNQPQHF. The DNA of the CDR3 is TGTGCCAGCAGCCAAGGATTGACGGGAGGTCGGTCGATGGGCAATCAGCCCCAGCATTTT.

V usage is TRBV6-5 and J usage is TRBJ1-3, with 7 bases aligning to TRBD1. J gave up 0 bases and V 6 bases, and 5 bases lay outside the gene matches. Germline assignment: CDR1 MNHEY and CDR2 SVGAGI. The CDR3 has 15 residues. CDR3 loop: CASRRTGDSGNTIYF. The DNA for the CDR3 is TGTGCCAGCAGGCGTACAGGGGACTCTGGAAACACCATATATTTT.

The rearrangement joins TRBV12-3 or TRBV12-4 to TRBJ1-5, with D tentatively TRBD1 (5 bases). The length of the CDR3 is 12 residues. The V end was cut by 5 bases, the J end by 11 bases, with 13 bases between. The DNA of the CDR3 is TGTGCCAGCAGTCTCACCAGGGAGGCCCAGCATTTT. Translated, it gives CASSLTREAQHF.

CDR3 region: CATRQGQHYTEAFF. Written as DNA, the CDR3 is TGTGCCACCCGACAGGGGCAACACTACACTGAAGCTTTCTTT. This chain connects TRBV27 to TRBJ1-1; 8 positions agree with TRBD1. J was trimmed by 3 bases and V by 10 bases; bases with no gene match: 10. The CDR3 runs 14 residues. The germline gives CDR1 MNHEY, CDR2 SMNVEV (reference sequence).

J is TRBJ2-6 and V is TRBV11-2, with D possibly TRBD1 on 7 matching bases. The CDR3 covers 17 residues. Germline CDR1 SGHAT, CDR2 FQNNGV. V lost 4 bases and J 0 bases, leaving 13 bases between the germline ends. CDR3 sequence reads: CASSSQGGYSGANVLTF. The DNA of the CDR3 is TGTGCCAGCAGCTCCCAGGGGGGTTACTCTGGGGCCAACGTCCTGACTTTC.

The chain carries TRBV15 and TRBJ1-5, with TRBD1 matching over 7 bases. The junction had 8 bases not matched to a gene; V was cut back by 0 bases and J by 6 bases. Germline CDR1 and CDR2: LNHNV and YYDKDF (reference sequence). This CDR3 spans 16 amino acids. CDR3 bases: TGTGCCACCAGCAGAGATACGACAGGGATCGGTCAGCCCCAGCATTTT. This encodes CATSRDTTGIGQPQHF.